The 19 T cell receptor beta chains listed next were all sequenced from one sample in a study of vaccination effects on CD4 cells after COVID-19. An approximately nine-day culture period preceded the isolation of CD4+ T cells. Profiled with immunoSEQ multiplex PCR; TCRdb holds only in-frame clones, not every one. The sample consists of some 28,000 clones, roughly two thirds of them appearing once. The antigens of these receptors remain unknown. Sequences were derived from CD4+ T cells from PBMCs cultured without peptide, sampled before COVID-19 vaccination. The receptors were sampled from a human donor who received a COVID-19 vaccine.

The chain uses TRBV14 and TRBJ1-2, with D possibly matching TRBD1 (6 bases). CDR3 length: 13 residues. The V gene's germline CDR1 is SGHDN and CDR2 FVKESK. Trimming pared 5 bases from V and 2 bases from J, leaving 9 bases between. The CDR3: CASSYDRNYGYTF. For the CDR3, the DNA is TGTGCCAGCAGCTACGACAGGAACTATGGCTACACCTTC.

This sequence joins TRBV12-3 or TRBV12-4 and TRBJ1-2; D gene unclear. The CDR3 is 13 amino acids. Trimming cost V 3 bases and J 5 bases, with 10 bases left between them. The DNA for the CDR3 is TGTGCCAGCAGTTTGGTGGCGGTTTATGGCTACACCTTC. Its protein is CASSLVAVYGYTF.

This clone has only a few counts. The genes are TRBV27 and TRBJ1-3, with a possible D match to TRBD1 (6 bases). The V gene's germline CDR1 is MNHEY and CDR2 SMNVEV (reference sequence). With 4 bases removed from V and 3 bases from J, the gap between germline ends came to 10 bases. There are 14 residues in the CDR3. CDR3 bases: TGTGCCAGCAGTTCAGGGGAGAGTGGAAACACCATATATTTT. This encodes CASSSGESGNTIYF.

The table lists this clone with a few counts. V gene TRBV9 combines with J gene TRBJ2-7; TRBD1 agrees at 9 bases. Germline V gene data show CDR1 as SGDLS and CDR2 as YYNGEE. CDR3 length: 15 residues. The J segment lost 3 bases and the V segment lost 4 bases, leaving 8 bases of the junction unmatched. The CDR3 loop reads CASSPLGTGNYEQYF. CDR3 in DNA: TGTGCCAGCAGCCCCTTGGGGACAGGGAACTACGAGCAGTACTTC.

This clone was observed a handful of times. The chain is built from TRBV7-2 and TRBJ2-2, with TRBD1 as a possible D gene (6 bases). Deletions cut 1 base from V and 6 bases from J, with 15 bases between. CDR1 is SGHTA, CDR2 FQGNSA, per germline. The CDR3 loop spans 16 amino acids. CDR3 in amino acids: CASSLVSGQNSGELFF. The CDR3 DNA reads as TGTGCCAGCAGCTTAGTATCAGGACAGAATTCCGGGGAGCTGTTTTTT.

The chain uses TRBV5-1 and TRBJ2-3; TRBD2 matches at 7 bases. V lost 6 bases to trimming and J lost 2 bases; unmatched junction nucleotides: 12. CDR1 SGHRS and CDR2 YFSETQ come from the germline V gene. The CDR3 has 16 amino acids. The CDR3 DNA follows: TGCGCCAGCACTGAAGCGGGACCCATCCCCACAGATACGCAGTATTTT. Translating it yields CASTEAGPIPTDTQYF.

The V and J genes are TRBV6-4 and TRBJ2-3; no firm D call. Trimming took 4 bases from V and 4 from J, leaving 3 bases between them. The germline V gene has CDR1 MRHNA and CDR2 SNTAGT. The CDR3 loop spans 11 amino acids. Here the CDR3 DNA reads TGTGCCAGCAGTGTACCAGATACGCAGTATTTT. Translated, it gives CASSVPDTQYF.

The chain employs TRBV11-3 and TRBJ2-1; 10 nucleotides agree with TRBD2. The trim removed 2 bases at V and 0 bases at J, leaving 7 bases unmatched. CDR3 length equals 18 residues. Germline CDR1 reads SGHNT; CDR2 reads YENEEA. The CDR3 sequence is CASSLFVPSGGSYNEQFF. The CDR3, as DNA: TGTGCCAGCAGCTTATTCGTCCCTAGCGGGGGCTCCTACAATGAGCAGTTCTTC.

Here the CDR3 DNA reads TGCGCCAGCAGCCCCGGGGCGGGGACAGGGGGAGCTTTCTTT. Amino acids: CASSPGAGTGGAFF. V and J are TRBV5-1 and TRBJ1-1; TRBD1 agrees at 11 bases. Germline V gene lookup returns CDR1 SGHRS and CDR2 YFSETQ. The CDR3 runs to 14 residues. V gave up 4 bases and J gave up 10 bases; unmatched junction bases: 9. The entire variable domain, with the rest obtained from reference TRBV5-1 and TRBJ1-1, is as follows: KAGVTQTPRYLIKTRGQQVTLSCSPISGHRSVSWYQQTPGQGLQFLFEYFSETQRNKGNFPGRFSGRQFSNSRSEMNVSTLELGDSALYLCASSPGAGTGGAFFGQGTRLTVV.

The sample holds a few counts of this clone. The chain is built from TRBV3-1 (or the pseudogene TRBV3-2) and TRBJ1-5; D is unresolved. Germline lookup yields CDR1 LGHDT and CDR2 YNNKEL (reference sequence). Trimming took 4 bases from V and 0 from J, leaving 7 bases between them. The length of the CDR3 is 14 residues. The CDR3 sequence: CASSLDDSNQPQHF. CDR3 DNA: TGTGCCAGCAGCCTTGACGATAGCAATCAGCCCCAGCATTTT.

This chain links TRBV15 with TRBJ2-3; possibly TRBD1 for D (6 bases). This CDR3 region has 14 residues. Trimming shortened V by 6 bases and J by 0 bases, and 10 bases separated the two germline ends. Germline V gene data show CDR1 as LNHNV and CDR2 as YYDKDF (reference sequence). In DNA form, the CDR3 reads TGTGCCACCAGAGGGCAGGGGAGCACAGATACGCAGTATTTT. Protein product: CATRGQGSTDTQYF. The full variable domain, rest sourced from reference TRBV15 and TRBJ2-3, is DAMVIQNPRYQVTQFGKPVTLSCSQTLNHNVMYWYQQKSSQAPKLLFHYYDKDFNNEADTPDNFQSRRPNTSFCFLDIRSPGLGDTAMYLCATRGQGSTDTQYFGPGTRLTVL.

The V and J genes are TRBV18 and TRBJ1-1, with a possible D match to TRBD1 (6 bases). Germline V gene data show CDR1 as KGHSH and CDR2 as LQKENI. The CDR3 extends over 13 amino acids. Trimming stripped 5 bases from V and 8 bases from J, with 15 bases between. This chain's CDR3 is CASSYREVVEAFF. The CDR3, as DNA: TGTGCCAGCTCATACAGGGAAGTGGTGGAAGCTTTCTTT.

This chain uses TRBV20-1 with TRBJ2-5; 7 bases map to TRBD1. The germline CDR1 and CDR2 sequences are DFQATT and SNEGSKA (reference sequence). J gave up 4 bases and V 3 bases, and 5 bases lay outside the gene matches. The CDR3 sequence is 13 residues long. CDR3 sequence reads: CSASQTGPETQYF. The CDR3 DNA reads TGCAGTGCTAGTCAGACAGGGCCAGAGACCCAGTACTTC.

The chain links TRBV3-1 (or the pseudogene TRBV3-2) to TRBJ2-5; TRBD2 aligns across 7 bases. Germline-derived CDR1 and CDR2 are LGHDT and YNNKEL (reference sequence). CDR3 size: 13 residues. Trimming removed 4 bases from V and 2 bases from J; junction bases left unmatched: 1. CDR3 in DNA: TGTGCCAGCAGCCGCGGGGGACAAGAGACCCAGTACTTC. Protein product: CASSRGGQETQYF.

This chain joins TRBV5-4 and TRBJ1-1; D ambiguous. Germline V gene lookup returns CDR1 SGHNT and CDR2 YYREEE (reference sequence). This CDR3 spans 13 amino acids. V was trimmed by 1 base and J by 10 bases, leaving 14 bases between them. The CDR3 loop reads CASSLYSREVAFF. In nucleotides, the CDR3 is TGTGCCAGCAGCTTGTATTCTCGGGAGGTAGCTTTCTTT.

The gene calls are TRBV20-1 and TRBJ2-5; 13 bases map to TRBD2. The J segment lost 2 bases and the V segment lost 3 bases, leaving 6 bases of the junction unmatched. Germline-derived CDR1 and CDR2 are DFQATT and SNEGSKA (reference sequence). The CDR3 sequence is 16 residues long. The CDR3 region has the DNA TGCAGTGCTAGTGGGGGACTAGCGGGAAAACAAGAGACCCAGTACTTC. Protein sequence: CSASGGLAGKQETQYF.

This sequence joins TRBV19 and TRBJ1-1, with D possibly matching TRBD1 (5 bases). Trimming pared 5 bases from V and 4 bases from J, leaving 26 bases between. The CDR3 is 18 amino acids. The germline V gene encodes CDR1 LNHDA and CDR2 SQIVND (reference sequence). The chain's CDR3 is CASSRREPTLGETTEAFF. The CDR3, as DNA: TGTGCCAGTAGTCGGCGGGAACCAACTTTAGGGGAAACCACTGAAGCTTTCTTT.

The J gene is TRBJ2-5, the V gene TRBV18; the D gene could be TRBD1 or TRBD2 (5 bases each). Trimming removed 8 bases from V and 1 base from J, with 14 bases in between. This CDR3 is built from 14 residues. Per the germline V gene, CDR1 is KGHSH and CDR2 is LQKENI. The CDR3 DNA reads as TGTGCCAGCACTTCATACGGGACCCAAGAGACCCAGTACTTC. Translating it yields CASTSYGTQETQYF.

This sequence joins TRBV10-2 and TRBJ2-7, with 7 positions matching TRBD1. Germline V gives CDR1 WSHSY, CDR2 SAAADI. The junction had 8 bases not matched to a gene; V was cut back by 6 bases and J by 3 bases. The CDR3 is 14 amino acids. The CDR3 here is CASRAGTENYEQYF. The CDR3 region has the DNA TGCGCCAGCAGGGCCGGGACAGAGAACTACGAGCAGTACTTC.